This T cell receptor beta chain was captured by sequencing in a study of cytomegalovirus exposure and HLA in healthy donors (dated by TCRdb to the late 2010s). Looking at the study overall: A later analysis indicated that the 100 to 150 validation repertoires were generated on the platform also employed for the 700 or so repertoires of the first cohort. The study aimed to test whether cataloging public T cell receptors could reveal signatures of past pathogen exposure. A separate validation cohort of over a hundred different subjects was used in addition to the approximately 610-subject first cohort. To predict cytomegalovirus infection status, the study combined high-throughput TCR immunosequencing, statistical association of individual TCRs with disease status, and machine learning.

Library method: the immunoSEQ multiplex PCR assay. The authors' analysis ran thus. A statistical classification framework was developed to diagnose cytomegalovirus status using the catalog of TCR beta chain sequences. In TCRdb, the immuneACCESS table is reduced to in-frame sequences with V and J assigned. These tables do not hold every clone; where another copy was compared, an unresolved V gene accounts for under half, and the others remain unexplained. V, J and clone size derive from that table, while D and trimming were established from the DNA sequence. The table for this sample lists some 200,000 clones; approximately 90% of them were counted only once. Around 1.1% of the sample lies in the top ten. Spanning cysteine to phenylalanine, the CDR3 consists of 16 amino acids. Here the CDR3 DNA is all that survives: 48 bases in frame from base 1. V ends up 2 bases short and J 5 bases short, with an unmatched junction base count of 4. Taken from the germline V gene, the CDR1 and CDR2 loops are MGHRA and YSYEKL.

About this clone: Its target antigen remains unknown. The sample holds no much larger clone one base away, and base qualities are not on file.

Broad study findings and their caveats: The validation cohort had no HLA typing available for a later analysis, so co-occurrence within that cohort was assessed over all 120 or so repertoires. The authors suggested that the approach could potentially be generalized to other disease states and immunological phenotypes. Of the cluster scores, approximately 95% were above 0 in a later analysis, which found that TCRs clustered in the first cohort also tended to co-occur in the 95 to 150 validation repertoires. The classifier was reported to diagnose cytomegalovirus status with high specificity and sensitivity in both the original and validation cohorts. While some public TCRs were present in many individuals, most TCR sequences turned up only very rarely across donors. The study gave a list of about 160 TCR beta chains associated with cytomegalovirus. In vitro tests confirmed that a few of the cytomegalovirus-associated TCR beta chains recognize cytomegalovirus antigens.

Donors formed part of the validation cohort, which comprised over a hundred subjects and was distinct from the first cohort of 666 subjects. The sequenced sample consisted of PBMCs. The sequence links TRBV4-1 to TRBJ2-3, with 13 junctional bases fitting TRBD2. The TCR sequence derives from a woman between 18 and 29 years old in good health and CMV-seronegative. The DNA sequence is TGCGCCAGCAGCCAACCGGGACTAGCGGGAATAGATACGCAGTATTTT. Its protein reads: CASSQPGLAGIDTQYF.